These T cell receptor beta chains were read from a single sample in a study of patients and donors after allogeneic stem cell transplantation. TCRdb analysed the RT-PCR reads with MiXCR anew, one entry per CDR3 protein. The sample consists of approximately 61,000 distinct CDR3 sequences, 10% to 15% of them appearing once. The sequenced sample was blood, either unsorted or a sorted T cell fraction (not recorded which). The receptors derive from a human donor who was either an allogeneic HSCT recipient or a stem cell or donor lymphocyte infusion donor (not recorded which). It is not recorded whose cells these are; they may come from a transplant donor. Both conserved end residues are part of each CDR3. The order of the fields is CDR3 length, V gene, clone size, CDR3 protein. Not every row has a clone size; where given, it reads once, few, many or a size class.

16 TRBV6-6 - CASSTSRTGGGNTIYF
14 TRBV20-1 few CSARAGTRGDTQYF
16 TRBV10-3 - CAISETLGPINYGYTF
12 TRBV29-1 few CSVELPGGTQYF
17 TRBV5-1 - CASSLPPKGNTLETQYF
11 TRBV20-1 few CSAGDPNEQFF
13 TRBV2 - CASSDLALSGYTF
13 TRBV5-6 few CASSQTGMDEQFF
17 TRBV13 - CASSLGFWRPSTDTQYF
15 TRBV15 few CATSRRQNINEKLFF
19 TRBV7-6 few CASSHPRTSGDRNTGELFF
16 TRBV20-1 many CSARDARGQGSSPLHF
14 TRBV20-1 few CSAVLAGGPYEQYF
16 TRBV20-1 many CSALAGQGSLNQPQHF
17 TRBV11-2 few CASSLNSEGPSTDTQYF
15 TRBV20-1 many CSASPLAGNTGELFF
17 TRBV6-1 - CASSVRQGGSSYNEQFF
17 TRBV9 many CASSVVPNRGVDYGYTF
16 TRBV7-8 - CASRQTSGRGTGELFF
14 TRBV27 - CASRPLQGGNTIYF
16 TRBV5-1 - CASSPTGTANTGELFF
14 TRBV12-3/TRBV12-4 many CASSPTGRGETQYF
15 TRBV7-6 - CASSLQKTGLSEQYF
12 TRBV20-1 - CSARQGHTEAFF
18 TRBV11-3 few CASSLDKRIRRGDNEQFF
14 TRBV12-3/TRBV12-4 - CASSFAGQKNIQYF
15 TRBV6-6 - CASSYKGQLNTEAFF
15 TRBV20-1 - CSVPLGLANTGELFF
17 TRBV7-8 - CASSLPSTGVNTGELFF
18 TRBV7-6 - CASSLGAGGIPMNTEAFF
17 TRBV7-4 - CASDLDRVRFRLCGYTF
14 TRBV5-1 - CASSYRDPADTQYF
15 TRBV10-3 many CAISEGPRDNQPQHF
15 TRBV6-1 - CASIGSGLANEKLFF
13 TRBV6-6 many CASLTGGEQPQHF
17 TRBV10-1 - CASSDRGQVLNTGELFF
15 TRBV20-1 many CSAHLDSYADEKLFF
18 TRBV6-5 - CASSYELAEGLNQETQYF
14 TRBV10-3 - CAIGETGDQETQYF
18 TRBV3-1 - CASSTLLEKQPKSGEQFF
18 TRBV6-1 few CASSEDVWLLSSGNTIYF
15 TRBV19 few CASSPFGTGQETQYF
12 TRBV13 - CASSPGAYEQFF
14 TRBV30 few CAWSVTRADYGYTF
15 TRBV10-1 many CASSADRTSGNTIYF
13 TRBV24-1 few CATSTGSYNEQFF
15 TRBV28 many CASSSWQGPFYGYTF
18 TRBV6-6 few CASSYRPGALSSTDTQYF
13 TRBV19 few CASSSGSYNEQFF
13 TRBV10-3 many CAIQGQIAYEQYF